The T cell receptor (beta chain) under discussion was sequenced for a study of T cells in women clearing cervical HPV infection. V was cut by 4 bases and J by 8 bases, with 14 bases left in between. The CDR3 extends over 14 amino acids. Germline CDR1 and CDR2: KGHSH and LQKENI. In the case of this clone: The read falls 3 residues short of the CDR3 end, and the missing part is taken from the germline J gene.

Repertoires were generated with immunoSEQ multiplex PCR, while TCRdb's copy carries only in-frame clones and drops some. This sample's table reports 40,000 to 55,000 clones. The material sequenced was blood buffy coat. The chain joins TRBV18 to TRBJ1-4; maybe TRBD1 (6 bases). This TCR was sampled from a woman aged 18 to 75 with a cervical HPV16 infection that either progressed to CIN3+ or cleared (not recorded which). Partial CDR3 DNA: TGTGCCAGCTCACGGGGGCAGGGAAAGGAAAAA. It translates to CASSRGQGKEK. The whole CDR3 sequence reads CASSRGQGKEKLFF.